These 20 T cell receptor beta chains originate from one sample sequenced in a study of response to subunit inactivated influenza vaccine. A single record per CDR3 protein comes from TCRdb applying MiXCR to the RT-PCR reads. The table includes roughly 550,000 distinct CDR3 sequences, roughly 23% detected once. Separately, the same data were catalogued under a study of T cells expressing NK-cell markers. That study reports: TCR beta cDNA was made by 5'RACE template switching with UMIs.

The source material was CD4+ T cells sorted from PBMCs, sampled roughly 12 days after vaccination. The receptor source for this set is a man aged 45-65 years who received an inactivated influenza vaccine.

This clonotype was seen more than once but under ten times. This chain connects TRBV7-2 to TRBJ2-7; a weak D match, TRBD2 (6 bases). The germline gives CDR1 SGHTA, CDR2 FQGNSA. V was shortened by 5 bases and J by 2 bases, with 19 bases between the two germline ends. The CDR3 runs 16 residues. Here the CDR3 reads CASSRKGGSRPYEQYF. CDR3 coding DNA: TGTGCCAGCAGCCGTAAAGGAGGGTCGCGACCCTACGAGCAGTACTTC.

This clonotype was seen a handful of times. This chain connects TRBV29-1 to TRBJ1-1; no definite D call. The CDR3 spans 11 residues. V was cut by 4 bases and J by 1 base, with 4 bases left in between. Germline V gene lookup returns CDR1 SQVTM and CDR2 ANQGSEA. CDR3 DNA: TGCAGCGTTGCCAGGAACACTGAAGCTTTCTTT. This encodes CSVARNTEAFF.

This clonotype was recorded a few times. This chain connects TRBV3-1 to TRBJ2-7, with TRBD1 matching 7 bases. CDR1 is LGHDT, CDR2 YNNKEL, per germline (reference sequence). The CDR3 is made up of 15 amino acids. The trim removed 0 bases at V and 4 bases at J, leaving 6 bases unmatched. The CDR3 loop is CASSQEEYRGYEQYF. The CDR3 DNA follows: TGTGCCAGCAGCCAAGAGGAGTACAGGGGTTACGAGCAGTACTTC.

This chain uses TRBV7-2 with TRBJ2-3; no definite D call. The CDR3 runs to 14 residues. CDR1 SGHTA and CDR2 FQGNSA come from the germline V gene. Trimming took off 1 base at V and 6 bases at J, with 11 bases between the two ends. The CDR3 nucleotides are TGTGCCAGCAGCTTAGTCGGTTGGGTGGATACGCAGTATTTT. Translating gives CASSLVGWVDTQYF. Supplemented by reference TRBV7-2 and TRBJ2-3, the full variable domain reads GAGVSQSPSNKVTEKGKDVELRCDPISGHTALYWYRQSLGQGLEFLIYFQGNSAPDKSGLPSDRFSAERTGGSVSTLTIQRTQQEDSAVYLCASSLVGWVDTQYFGPGTRLTVL.

In this sample, this clonotype turned up a few times. The CDR3 DNA reads TGTGCCAGCGGGCGTAACGGGGGGGGCTACGAAGAGCAGTACTTC. Residues: CASGRNGGGYEEQYF. The chain carries TRBV3-1 and TRBJ2-7; the match to TRBD2 covers 8 bases. The V and J ends lost 8 bases and 7 bases, in that order; junction bases with no gene match: 16. CDR1 is LGHDT, CDR2 YNNKEL, per germline (reference sequence). This CDR3 contains 15 residues.

V usage is TRBV7-8 and J usage is TRBJ2-1, with TRBD2 matching over 10 bases. Germline V lookup: CDR1 SGHVS, CDR2 FQNEAQ. CDR3 length: 15 amino acids. Trimming at V came to 5 bases and at J to 6 bases, leaving 7 bases not matched to a gene. CDR3 coding DNA: TGTGCCAGCAGCCGGGGGACTAGCGCTATCAATGAGCAGTTCTTC. This encodes CASSRGTSAINEQFF.

The rearrangement links TRBV20-1 to TRBJ1-2; a weak D match, TRBD1 (6 bases). There are 16 residues in the CDR3. Trimming shortened V by 0 bases and J by 2 bases, and 16 bases separated the two germline ends. The germline gives CDR1 DFQATT, CDR2 SNEGSKA (reference sequence). The CDR3 loop reads CSARDRQGRSNYGYTF. The CDR3, as DNA: TGCAGTGCTAGAGATCGCCAGGGGAGATCGAACTATGGCTACACCTTC.

This clonotype has just a few counts. V is TRBV5-1 and J is TRBJ2-3, with D possibly TRBD1 on 5 matching bases. V lost 0 bases to trimming and J lost 4 bases, with 15 bases between them. The CDR3 has 16 amino acids. Germline V gene data show CDR1 as SGHRS and CDR2 as YFSETQ. This chain's CDR3 is CASSLAVGQGADTQYF. DNA of the CDR3: TGCGCCAGCAGCTTGGCCGTGGGGCAGGGCGCAGATACGCAGTATTTT.

As DNA, the CDR3 is TGTGCCAGTAGTCCGCAGAGAGGCGGCCGGTCCTACAATGAGCAGTTCTTC. Residues: CASSPQRGGRSYNEQFF. This sequence joins TRBV19 and TRBJ2-1; no clear D. CDR1 and CDR2 from the germline V gene are LNHDA and SQIVND (reference sequence). The V end lost 5 bases, the J end lost 1 base, and 18 bases lay between the germline ends. The CDR3 consists of 17 residues.

The gene calls are TRBV15 and TRBJ1-4; no firm D call. The CDR3 is 16 residues long. The V end was cut by 2 bases, the J end by 3 bases, with 13 bases between. Germline assignment: CDR1 LNHNV and CDR2 YYDKDF (reference sequence). CDR3 sequence: CATSRFSGSANEKLFF. In DNA form, the CDR3 reads TGTGCCACCAGCAGATTTTCGGGGTCGGCTAATGAAAAACTGTTTTTT.

The genes are TRBV30 and TRBJ1-1; no firm D call. The germline V and J ends were trimmed by 8 bases and 3 bases, with 13 bases remaining between them. Germline CDR1 is GTSNPN and CDR2 is SVGIG (reference sequence). The CDR3 is 12 residues long. The CDR3 DNA follows: TGTGCCCGAAAGATTAGGGACACTGAAGCTTTCTTT. As protein: CARKIRDTEAFF.

This clonotype was seen more than once but under ten times. The J gene is TRBJ2-1, the V gene TRBV2; D gene unclear. The V and J ends lost 6 bases and 4 bases respectively, with 7 bases between them. Germline V CDR1 and CDR2: SNHLY, FYNNEI. This CDR3 has 12 residues. The CDR3 region has the DNA TGTGCCAGCAGGGCACAGTACAATGAGCAGTTCTTC. It specifies CASRAQYNEQFF.

This clonotype has at least ten counts. The chain links TRBV2 to TRBJ2-7; no firm D call. V gave up 1 base and J gave up 3 bases, with 4 bases separating them. CDR3 length: 12 residues. Germline V gives CDR1 SNHLY, CDR2 FYNNEI. The CDR3 DNA follows: TGTGCCAGCAGTGAAGTAGGCTACGAGCAGTACTTC. Amino acid sequence: CASSEVGYEQYF.

The chain uses TRBV7-9 and TRBJ2-6, with D hard to call. V was shortened by 4 bases and J by 0 bases, with 10 bases between the two germline ends. The germline V gene encodes CDR1 SEHNR and CDR2 FQNEAQ (reference sequence). There are 16 residues in the CDR3. Here the CDR3 DNA reads TGTGCCAGCAGCTCTCAATCGGTCTCTGGGGCCAACGTCCTGACTTTC. Residues: CASSSQSVSGANVLTF.

This clonotype was counted a few times. The chain is built from TRBV14 and TRBJ1-1, with TRBD1 identical over 8 bases. The V gene's germline CDR1 is SGHDN and CDR2 FVKESK. This CDR3 contains 15 residues. With 2 bases clipped from V and 1 base from J, the junction kept 3 bases outside the gene matches. CDR3 loop: CASSQTGGRNTEAFF. CDR3 in DNA: TGTGCCAGCAGCCAAACAGGGGGTCGGAACACTGAAGCTTTCTTT.

Many counts were recorded for this clonotype. This rearrangement joins TRBV25-1 to TRBJ1-2, with TRBD1 matching 8 bases. J was trimmed by 5 bases and V by 3 bases; bases with no gene match: 5. Germline values: CDR1 MGHDK, CDR2 SYGVNS. This CDR3 has 14 amino acids. Written as DNA, the CDR3 is TGTGCCAGCAGTGACCGGGACAGGTTTTATGGCTACACCTTC. Protein product: CASSDRDRFYGYTF.

This clonotype came up a few times. CDR3 sequence (DNA): TGTGCCAGCAGCTTAGCGAACCGGGACAGGGGGCGCCCGGTGAACACTGAAGCTTTCTTT. Its translation is CASSLANRDRGRPVNTEAFF. The chain has TRBV7-6 and TRBJ1-1; 12 bases map to TRBD1. In germline, CDR1 is SGHVS, CDR2 FNYEAQ. The CDR3 is 20 amino acids. The trim removed 0 bases at V and 0 bases at J, leaving 11 bases unmatched.

The chain links TRBV20-1 to TRBJ1-6; 7 nucleotides line up with TRBD1. Germline loops: CDR1 DFQATT, CDR2 SNEGSKA (reference sequence). The junction had 9 bases not matched to a gene; V was cut back by 3 bases and J by 4 bases. This CDR3 is built from 16 residues. CDR3 amino acids: CSASSTRQGYNSPLHF. CDR3 bases: TGCAGTGCTAGTTCCACCCGACAGGGTTATAATTCACCCCTCCACTTT.

This clonotype was seen ten or more times. The chain combines TRBV4-3 with TRBJ2-1, with TRBD2 matching 7 bases. Losses at the gene ends were 1 base for V and 6 bases for J; bases not matched to a gene: 3. Germline V gene sequence: CDR1 LGHNA, CDR2 YSLEER. This CDR3 comprises 14 residues. The CDR3 bases are TGCGCCAGCAGCCAAGGTAGCGGGCCCAATGAGCAGTTCTTC. It is translated as CASSQGSGPNEQFF.

This clonotype was seen a few times. A junction boundary mismatches the germline segment, possibly from a read error. The chain has TRBV6-2 or TRBV6-3 and TRBJ1-5, with D possibly TRBD1 on 6 matching bases. This CDR3 is built from 16 residues. Germline V gene sequence: CDR1 MNHEY, CDR2 SVGEGT. In DNA, the CDR3 is TGTGCCAGCAGTTATTCACCCAGCCAGGGGCCTTCGGCCCACCATTTT. Amino acid sequence: CASSYSPSQGPSAHHF.